These 14 T cell receptor beta chains were all obtained from the same sample, sequenced in a study of cytomegalovirus exposure and HLA in healthy donors. This table comes from immunoSEQ multiplex PCR, and its TCRdb copy is limited to in-frame clones, with some not included. Of about 110,000 clones in the sample, around 85% were seen once. Material for sequencing was PBMCs. The receptors derive from a woman aged 18-30 years in good health and CMV-seronegative.

As DNA, the CDR3 is TGTGCCAGCAGTCCTCGGGGGGCGTCCTATGGCTACACCTTC. The encoded protein is CASSPRGASYGYTF. The chain employs TRBV2 and TRBJ1-2, with D tentatively TRBD1 (6 bases). Germline CDR1 and CDR2: SNHLY and FYNNEI. The CDR3 extends over 14 amino acids. With 5 bases removed from V and 4 bases from J, the gap between germline ends came to 14 bases.

In nucleotides, the CDR3 is TGTGCCATCGGGACAGGGAATAATGAAAAACTGTTTTTT. Protein sequence: CAIGTGNNEKLFF. The chain has TRBV10-3 and TRBJ1-4, with 9 nucleotides matching TRBD1. The CDR3 loop spans 13 amino acids. The V and J ends lost 8 bases and 4 bases, in that order; junction bases with no gene match: 2. The germline gives CDR1 ENHRY, CDR2 SYGVKD.

J is TRBJ1-2 and V is TRBV27, with no clear D. CDR3 length: 11 residues. V lost 10 bases and J lost 7, with 13 bases in between. The germline CDR1 and CDR2 sequences are MNHEY and SMNVEV (reference sequence). The CDR3 here is CATWAVSGYTF. For the CDR3, the DNA is TGTGCCACCTGGGCTGTTAGTGGCTACACCTTC.

J is TRBJ2-3 and V is TRBV5-1; D is perhaps TRBD1 (5 bases). Looked up from germline, CDR1 is SGHRS and CDR2 is YFSETQ. Trimming stripped 8 bases from V and 0 bases from J, with 16 bases between. The CDR3 is 15 residues long. In DNA form, the CDR3 reads TGCGCCAGTAAGAAAGGGGCCCTTAGCACAGATACGCAGTATTTT. Translating gives CASKKGALSTDTQYF.

Only one count was recorded for this clone. The rearrangement joins TRBV9 to TRBJ1-2; 7 bases match TRBD1. Germline V lookup: CDR1 SGDLS, CDR2 YYNGEE. The trim removed 4 bases at V and 4 bases at J, leaving 13 bases unmatched. The CDR3 consists of 16 residues. CDR3 DNA: TGTGCCAGCAGCCCCAGATCGGGACAGTTAGTCTATGGCTACACCTTC. It encodes CASSPRSGQLVYGYTF.

The J gene is TRBJ1-6, the V gene TRBV4-1; 7 nucleotides align to TRBD1. The CDR3 loop spans 17 amino acids. Germline V gives CDR1 MGHRA, CDR2 YSYEKL. The J segment lost 4 bases and the V segment lost 5 bases, leaving 11 bases of the junction unmatched. CDR3 nucleotides: TGCGCCAGCAGCGGCTCGGGGGGGACAGATTATAATTCACCCCTCCACTTT. This codes for CASSGSGGTDYNSPLHF.

The chain uses TRBV19 and TRBJ2-7; D perhaps matches TRBD2 (6 bases). The germline V gene has CDR1 LNHDA and CDR2 SQIVND (reference sequence). This CDR3 contains 15 residues. V lost 1 base and J 2 bases, leaving 12 bases between the germline ends. For the CDR3, the DNA is TGTGCCAGTAGTATAGGGCAGGGAGGTCCCTACGAGCAGTACTTC. Protein product: CASSIGQGGPYEQYF.

This chain connects TRBV9 to TRBJ2-5; 11 nucleotides agree with TRBD2. With V trimmed by 0 bases and J by 2 bases, 6 bases remained unmatched. Per germline, CDR1 SGDLS and CDR2 YYNGEE. The CDR3 is 17 amino acids. CDR3 DNA sequence: TGTGCCAGCAGCGTAGGTAATAGCGGGGGGGTTCAAGAGACCCAGTACTTC. It is translated as CASSVGNSGGVQETQYF.

V and J are TRBV25-1 and TRBJ2-3, with D perhaps matching TRBD1 (5 bases). Germline V CDR1 and CDR2: MGHDK, SYGVNS. This CDR3 is built from 13 residues. Trimming removed 2 bases at V and 6 bases at J, with 9 bases between. This CDR3 is CASSEQGVDTQYF. For the CDR3, the DNA is TGTGCCAGCAGTGAACAGGGCGTCGATACGCAGTATTTT. Based on the CDR3 plus reference TRBV25-1 and TRBJ2-3, the full variable domain is EADIYQTPRYLVIGTGKKITLECSQTMGHDKMYWYQQDPGMELHLIHYSYGVNSTEKGDLSSESTVSRIRTEHFPLTLESARPSHTSQYLCASSEQGVDTQYFGPGTRLTVL.

This clone was counted a single time. V gene TRBV6-1 combines with J gene TRBJ1-5; 10 bases map to TRBD1. The CDR3 runs to 15 residues. With V trimmed by 6 bases and J by 5 bases, 7 bases remained unmatched. CDR1 is MNHNS and CDR2 is SASEGT in the germline V gene. CDR3 DNA sequence: TGTGCCAGCAGATGGACAGGGGGGACGGATCAGCCCCAGCATTTT. Amino acid sequence: CASRWTGGTDQPQHF.

The V call is TRBV12-5, the J call TRBJ1-1, with D perhaps matching TRBD1 (6 bases). V lost 0 bases and J 5 bases, leaving 19 bases between the germline ends. The length of the CDR3 is 17 residues. CDR1 and CDR2 (germline): LGHNT, FRNRAP. The DNA for the CDR3 is TGTGCTAGTGGTTTGGTACTTAACAGGGCTTTGGAAACTGAAGCTTTCTTT. It specifies CASGLVLNRALETEAFF. The complete variable domain, with remaining parts taken from reference TRBV12-5 and TRBJ1-1, reads DARVTQTPRHKVTEMGQEVTMRCQPILGHNTVFWYRQTMMQGLELLAYFRNRAPLDDSGMPKDRFSAEMPDATLATLKIQPSEPRDSAVYFCASGLVLNRALETEAFFGQGTRLTVV.

V gene TRBV29-1 combines with J gene TRBJ2-7; a weak D match, TRBD1 (6 bases). Trimming left V 5 bases short and J 6 bases short, with 11 bases between. CDR1 SQVTM and CDR2 ANQGSEA come from the germline V gene. This CDR3 has 11 residues. As DNA, the CDR3 is TGCAGCGTTAGGACAGTCTCCGAGCAGTACTTC. Its protein product is CSVRTVSEQYF.

The chain uses TRBV7-9 and TRBJ1-2; tentatively, D is TRBD1 (5 bases). The CDR3 totals 15 residues. Per germline, CDR1 SEHNR and CDR2 FQNEAQ (reference sequence). With 6 bases removed from V and 4 bases from J, the gap between germline ends came to 18 bases. CDR3 in amino acids: CASSGEGVPGYGYTF. The CDR3 nucleotides are TGTGCCAGCAGTGGGGAAGGGGTTCCGGGCTATGGCTACACCTTC.

This clone was detected only once. This chain joins TRBV14 and TRBJ2-5, with TRBD2 matching 11 bases. The CDR3 covers 15 residues. The germline CDR1 and CDR2 sequences are SGHDN and FVKESK. Trimming at V came to 4 bases and at J to 5 bases, leaving 6 bases not matched to a gene. DNA of the CDR3: TGTGCCAGCAGCCTAGCGGGGGGGCCGGGGGAGACCCAGTACTTC. Translating gives CASSLAGGPGETQYF.